These 18 T cell receptor beta chains share one sample of origin, sequenced in a study of T cells in Graves' hyperthyroidism and ophthalmopathy (dated by TCRdb to between 2017 and 2020). Preparation of the library involved multiplex PCR. The sequencing machine was an Illumina HiSeq 2000. TCR beta CDR3 regions were amplified from RNA transcripts. For the first round of RT-PCR on the TCR CDR3, the HTBI primer set was used together with the Qiagen OneStep RT-PCR kit. TCRdb reworked the public reads: Q25 trimming with fastp, MiXCR clone assembly, productive beta chains retained. Every entry covers one CDR3 protein and lists the most common genes and DNA from its rows. The sample table shows 650,000 to 850,000 distinct CDR3 sequences, and around a sixth are seen once. The top ten clones comprise roughly 17% of the sample. Sequencing used blood. Receptors originate from a woman aged 50 to 65 with Graves' hyperthyroidism that later progressed to Graves' ophthalmopathy.

This rearrangement joins TRBV20-1 to TRBJ1-3; D remains ambiguous. Between the trimmed V and J ends, which lost 3 bases and 4 bases, there was a span of 10 bases. Germline V gene sequence: CDR1 DFQATT, CDR2 SNEGSKA (reference sequence). The CDR3 totals 13 residues. The CDR3 region has the DNA TGCAGTGCTAGGGTGGCAGCCGGAAACACCATATATTTT. The encoded protein is CSARVAAGNTIYF.

Ten or more counts support this clonotype. The CDR3 DNA sequence: TGTGCCAGCAGTTACTCGTCGGGAAGCTCCTACGAGCAGTACTTC. Translated: CASSYSSGSSYEQYF. The chain has TRBV6-5 and TRBJ2-7; a possible D gene is TRBD2 (5 bases). The CDR3 sequence is 15 residues long. Germline CDR1 is MNHEY and CDR2 is SVGAGI. V lost 0 bases and J lost 0, with 9 bases in between.

The rearrangement joins TRBV7-8 to TRBJ2-1, with 12 bases aligning to TRBD2. The CDR3 runs 18 residues. Losses at the gene ends were 1 base for V and 0 bases for J; bases not matched to a gene: 4. Germline CDR1 and CDR2: SGHVS and FQNEAQ. This CDR3 is CASSLVGLAGISYNEQFF. CDR3 sequence (DNA): TGTGCCAGCAGCTTAGTGGGACTAGCGGGTATCTCCTACAATGAGCAGTTCTTC.

This clonotype was counted a single time. The V and J genes are TRBV6-2 or TRBV6-3 and TRBJ2-7, with D perhaps assigned TRBD1 or TRBD2 (5 bases each). Deletions cut 7 bases from V and 5 bases from J, with 15 bases between. CDR1 is MNHEY, CDR2 SVGEGT, per germline. The CDR3 contains 13 residues. The CDR3 reads CASTLGPTDEQYF. Written as DNA, the CDR3 is TGTGCCAGCACCCTGGGACCTACGGACGAGCAGTACTTC.

This clonotype has more than one count but fewer than ten. The chain carries TRBV29-1 and TRBJ2-5; TRBD1 matches at 11 bases. Germline V CDR1 and CDR2: SQVTM, ANQGSEA. This CDR3 is built from 14 residues. Losses at the gene ends were 6 bases for V and 5 bases for J; bases not matched to a gene: 8. CDR3 sequence: CSVLPGQGGETQYF. CDR3 DNA: TGCAGCGTACTTCCGGGACAGGGGGGGGAGACCCAGTACTTC. The variable domain in full, with the rest retrieved from reference TRBV29-1 and TRBJ2-5, is SAVISQKPSRDICQRGTSLTIQCQVDSQVTMMFWYRQQPGQSLTLIATANQGSEATYESGFVIDKFPISRPNLTFSTLTVSNMSPEDSSIYLCSVLPGQGGETQYFGPGTRLLVL.

This clonotype occurred many times. V is TRBV6-2 or TRBV6-3 and J is TRBJ2-7; D unresolved. Trimming removed 5 bases at V and 2 bases at J, with 13 bases between. This CDR3 has 14 amino acids. In germline, CDR1 is MNHEY, CDR2 SVGEGT. As DNA, the CDR3 is TGTGCCAGCAGTCCCCCCTCTCCTACCTACGAGCAGTACTTC. Amino acids: CASSPPSPTYEQYF.

As regards this clonotype: A much larger clone differs by one base, so this may be a read error. The chain couples TRBV3-1 to TRBJ1-1, with D possibly being TRBD1 (6 bases). Trimming stripped 0 bases from V and 6 bases from J, with 14 bases between. The CDR3 consists of 15 residues. Germline V gene data show CDR1 as LGHDT and CDR2 as YNNKEL (reference sequence). The CDR3 region has the DNA TGTGCCAGCAGCCAAGAGTTTAGGGGGTGGGCTGAAGCTTTCTTT. This translates into CASSQEFRGWAEAFF.

The V and J genes are TRBV4-1 and TRBJ1-6; D is unclear. V was shortened by 0 bases and J by 8 bases, with 14 bases between the two germline ends. Germline V gene data show CDR1 as MGHRA and CDR2 as YSYEKL. This CDR3 has 16 residues. CDR3 loop: CASSQDFEKLDSPLHF. The CDR3 DNA sequence: TGCGCCAGCAGCCAAGACTTCGAAAAACTGGATTCACCCCTCCACTTT.

This chain connects TRBV12-3 or TRBV12-4 to TRBJ2-2; D is tentatively TRBD1 or TRBD2 (6 bases each). V was trimmed by 5 bases and J by 4 bases, leaving 14 bases between them. This CDR3 is 15 amino acids long. This CDR3 reads CASSGTGGLTGELFF. In nucleotides, the CDR3 is TGTGCCAGCAGTGGGACTGGGGGCCTCACCGGGGAGCTGTTTTTT.

Details on this clonotype: This clone may be a read error of a much larger clone one base away. This CDR3 is missing its conserved last phenylalanine or tryptophan, likely due to a read error. This chain uses TRBV20-1 with TRBJ1-1, with D possibly matching TRBD1 (6 bases). The V gene lost 0 bases and the J gene lost 1 base, with 18 bases spanning the gap. The CDR3 is made up of 17 amino acids. Germline V gene sequence: CDR1 DFQATT, CDR2 SNEGSKA (reference sequence). For the CDR3, the DNA is TGCAGTGCTAGAGAGAATGGCAGGGGCTCAGGGAACACTGAAGCTTTCTTG. Its translation is CSARENGRGSGNTEAFL.

The genes are TRBV6-1 and TRBJ1-1; no clear D. The germline V gene has CDR1 MNHNS and CDR2 SASEGT. The CDR3 runs to 15 residues. V was trimmed by 7 bases and J by 2 bases, leaving 17 bases between them. In DNA form, the CDR3 reads TGTGCCAGCACATACACCACAGTACAAAACACTGAAGCTTTCTTT. This encodes CASTYTTVQNTEAFF.

This clonotype was counted ten times or more. The chain has TRBV3-1 and TRBJ2-3, with 8 bases lining up with TRBD2. Per germline, CDR1 LGHDT and CDR2 YNNKEL (reference sequence). The CDR3 totals 15 residues. J lost 5 bases, V lost 0 bases, and 4 bases had no gene match. This CDR3 is CASSQDRGGVDTQYF. In nucleotides, the CDR3 is TGTGCCAGCAGCCAAGATCGGGGGGGGGTAGATACGCAGTATTTT.

This clonotype has more than one count but fewer than ten. The junction departs from the called germline gene at one end, perhaps through a read error. The chain joins TRBV6-1 to TRBJ1-6; TRBD1 agrees at 7 bases. Germline V CDR1 and CDR2: MNHNS, SASEGT. The CDR3 runs to 14 residues. The CDR3 DNA reads as TGTGCCAACAGTGAGCGGGACAGCAATTCACCCCTCCACTTT. This translates into CANSERDSNSPLHF.

This clonotype came up many times. V gene TRBV7-2 combines with J gene TRBJ1-5, with 7 bases matching TRBD1. Germline V gives CDR1 SGHTA, CDR2 FQGNSA. This CDR3 has 15 amino acids. The junction had 4 bases not matched to a gene; V was cut back by 4 bases and J by 1 base. The CDR3 is CASSSQTGSNQPQHF. In DNA, the CDR3 is TGTGCCAGCAGCTCCCAGACAGGGAGCAATCAGCCCCAGCATTTT.

This clonotype was observed a few times. V gene TRBV3-1 combines with J gene TRBJ1-3, with TRBD1 as a possible D gene (6 bases). The V end lost 3 bases, the J end lost 2 bases, and 14 bases lay between the germline ends. Looked up from germline, CDR1 is LGHDT and CDR2 is YNNKEL (reference sequence). The CDR3 consists of 16 residues. The CDR3 is CASSHKFGGAGNTIYF. In nucleotides, the CDR3 is TGTGCCAGCAGCCATAAATTCGGGGGCGCTGGAAACACCATATATTTT.

The chain recombines TRBV5-1 with TRBJ2-5; D unclear. The CDR3 spans 14 residues. V lost 4 bases and J 4 bases, leaving 14 bases between the germline ends. Germline V gives CDR1 SGHRS, CDR2 YFSETQ. CDR3 DNA sequence: TGCGCCAGCAGCCCGGCGGTAGGGTTAGAGACCCAGTACTTC. It is translated as CASSPAVGLETQYF.

The chain combines TRBV4-1 with TRBJ1-5; 8 bases line up with TRBD1. CDR1 and CDR2 from the germline V gene are MGHRA and YSYEKL. The V gene end was trimmed by 3 bases and the J gene end by 6 bases; junction bases not matched to a gene: 10. CDR3 length equals 16 residues. CDR3 nucleotides: TGCGCCAGCAGCCAGTATATGACAGGGGCTGTTCAGCCCCAGCATTTT. This sequence encodes CASSQYMTGAVQPQHF.

The chain is built from TRBV9 and TRBJ2-3; 9 nucleotides align to TRBD2. The CDR3 runs 15 residues. The V gene's germline CDR1 is SGDLS and CDR2 YYNGEE. V was clipped by 4 bases and J by 4 bases; unmatched bases: 7. The CDR3 region has the DNA TGTGCCAGCAGCACGGGACTAGCTCGGGCAGATACGCAGTATTTT. Translation: CASSTGLARADTQYF.